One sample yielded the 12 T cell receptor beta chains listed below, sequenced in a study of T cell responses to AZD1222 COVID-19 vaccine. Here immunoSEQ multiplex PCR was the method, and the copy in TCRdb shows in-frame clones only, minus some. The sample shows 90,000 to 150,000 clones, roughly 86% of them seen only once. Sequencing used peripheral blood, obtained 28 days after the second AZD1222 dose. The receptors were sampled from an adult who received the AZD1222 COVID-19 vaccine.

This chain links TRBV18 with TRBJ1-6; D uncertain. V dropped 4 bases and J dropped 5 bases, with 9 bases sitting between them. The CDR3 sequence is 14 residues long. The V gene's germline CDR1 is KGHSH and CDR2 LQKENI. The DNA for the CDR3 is TGTGCCAGCTCACAGGGATTGGATAATTCACCCCTCCACTTT. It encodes CASSQGLDNSPLHF.

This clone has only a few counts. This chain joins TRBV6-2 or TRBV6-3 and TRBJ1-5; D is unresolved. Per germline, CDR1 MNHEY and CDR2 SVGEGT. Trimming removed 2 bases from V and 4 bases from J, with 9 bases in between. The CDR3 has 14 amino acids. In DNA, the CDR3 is TGTGCCAGCAGTTACCCCCATCCGAATCAGCCCCAGCATTTT. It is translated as CASSYPHPNQPQHF.

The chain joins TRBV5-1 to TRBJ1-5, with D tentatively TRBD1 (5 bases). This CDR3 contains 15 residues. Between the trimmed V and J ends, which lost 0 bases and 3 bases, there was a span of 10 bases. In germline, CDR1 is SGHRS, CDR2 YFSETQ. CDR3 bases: TGCGCCAGCAGCTTGGCCGGGGGGAACAATCAGCCCCAGCATTTT. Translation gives CASSLAGGNNQPQHF.

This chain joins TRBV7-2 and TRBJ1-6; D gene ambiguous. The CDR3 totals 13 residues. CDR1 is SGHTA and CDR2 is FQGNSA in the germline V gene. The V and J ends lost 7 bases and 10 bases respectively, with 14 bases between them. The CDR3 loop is CASTLEGKSPLHF. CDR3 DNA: TGTGCCAGCACCCTCGAGGGAAAATCACCCCTCCACTTT. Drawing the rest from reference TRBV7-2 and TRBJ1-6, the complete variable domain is GAGVSQSPSNKVTEKGKDVELRCDPISGHTALYWYRQSLGQGLEFLIYFQGNSAPDKSGLPSDRFSAERTGGSVSTLTIQRTQQEDSAVYLCASTLEGKSPLHFGNGTRLTVT.

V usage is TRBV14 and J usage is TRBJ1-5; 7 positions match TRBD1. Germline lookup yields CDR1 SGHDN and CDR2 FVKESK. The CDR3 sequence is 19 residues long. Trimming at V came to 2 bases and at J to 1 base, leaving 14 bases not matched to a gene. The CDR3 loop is CASSQTGEIGGESNQPQHF. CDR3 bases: TGTGCCAGCAGCCAAACAGGGGAAATTGGAGGTGAGAGCAATCAGCCCCAGCATTTT. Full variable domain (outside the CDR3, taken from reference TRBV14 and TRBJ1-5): EAGVTQFPSHSVIEKGQTVTLRCDPISGHDNLYWYRRVMGKEIKFLLHFVKESKQDESGMPNNRFLAERTGGTYSTLKVQPAELEDSGVYFCASSQTGEIGGESNQPQHFGDGTRLSIL.

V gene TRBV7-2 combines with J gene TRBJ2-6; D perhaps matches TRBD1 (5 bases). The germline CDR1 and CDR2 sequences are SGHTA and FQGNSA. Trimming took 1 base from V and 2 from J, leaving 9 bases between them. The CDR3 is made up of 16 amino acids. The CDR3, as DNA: TGTGCCAGCAGCTTAGGATCCAGGGCTGGGGCCAACGTCCTGACTTTC. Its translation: CASSLGSRAGANVLTF.

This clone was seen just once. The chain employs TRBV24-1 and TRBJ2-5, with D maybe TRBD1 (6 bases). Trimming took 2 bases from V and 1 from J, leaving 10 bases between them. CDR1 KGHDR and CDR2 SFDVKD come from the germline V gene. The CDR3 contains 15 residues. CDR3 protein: CATSDSLGAQETQYF. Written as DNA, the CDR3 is TGTGCCACCAGTGATTCGTTGGGGGCCCAAGAGACCCAGTACTTC.

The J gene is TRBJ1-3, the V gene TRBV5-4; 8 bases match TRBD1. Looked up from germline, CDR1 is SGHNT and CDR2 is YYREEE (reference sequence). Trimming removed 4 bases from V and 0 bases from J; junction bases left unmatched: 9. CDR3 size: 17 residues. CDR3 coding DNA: TGTGCCAGCAGCCGGGAGACAGGGGCCCTCTCTGGAAACACCATATATTTT. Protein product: CASSRETGALSGNTIYF. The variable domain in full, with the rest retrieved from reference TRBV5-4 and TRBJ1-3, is ETGVTQSPTHLIKTRGQQVTLRCSSQSGHNTVSWYQQALGQGPQFIFQYYREEENGRGNFPPRFSGLQFPNYSSELNVNALELDDSALYLCASSRETGALSGNTIYFGEGSWLTVV.

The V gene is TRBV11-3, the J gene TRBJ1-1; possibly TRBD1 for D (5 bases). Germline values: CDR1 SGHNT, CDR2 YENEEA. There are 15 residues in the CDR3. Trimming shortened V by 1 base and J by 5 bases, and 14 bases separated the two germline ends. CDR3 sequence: CASSLAFGQRTEAFF. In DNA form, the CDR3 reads TGTGCCAGCAGCTTAGCTTTCGGACAAAGGACTGAAGCTTTCTTT.

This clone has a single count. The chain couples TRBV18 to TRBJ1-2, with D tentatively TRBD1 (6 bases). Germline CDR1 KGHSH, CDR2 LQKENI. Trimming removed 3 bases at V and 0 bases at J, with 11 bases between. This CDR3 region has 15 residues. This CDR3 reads CASSPGQYANYGYTF. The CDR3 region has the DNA TGTGCCAGCTCACCCGGACAGTATGCTAACTATGGCTACACCTTC.

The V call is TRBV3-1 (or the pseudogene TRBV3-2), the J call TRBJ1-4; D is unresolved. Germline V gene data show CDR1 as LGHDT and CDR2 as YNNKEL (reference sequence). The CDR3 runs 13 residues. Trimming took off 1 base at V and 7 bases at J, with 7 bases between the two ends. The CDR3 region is CASSQVVGEKLFF. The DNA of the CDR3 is TGTGCCAGCAGCCAAGTTGTGGGTGAAAAACTGTTTTTT.

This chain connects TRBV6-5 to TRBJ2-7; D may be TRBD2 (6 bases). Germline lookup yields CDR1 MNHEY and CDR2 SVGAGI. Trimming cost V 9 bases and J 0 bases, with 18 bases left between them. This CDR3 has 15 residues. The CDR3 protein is CASRTGDQSSYEQYF. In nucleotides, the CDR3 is TGTGCCAGTAGGACGGGGGATCAAAGCTCCTACGAGCAGTACTTC.